These 18 T cell receptor beta chains share one sample of origin, sequenced in a study of blood T cell repertoires in COVID-19. Generated by immunoSEQ multiplex PCR, the TCRdb table keeps only in-frame clones and is missing some. The sample includes roughly 220,000 clones, 65% to 90% seen only once; the top ten take 5.9%. Sequencing used peripheral blood. The receptors come from a man older than 75 with acute or convalescent COVID-19.

The V gene is TRBV27, the J gene TRBJ2-1; D possibly corresponds to TRBD2 (5 bases). The CDR3 is 13 residues long. The germline V and J ends were trimmed by 10 bases and 9 bases, with 19 bases remaining between them. Germline CDR1 and CDR2: MNHEY and SMNVEV (reference sequence). The CDR3 sequence is CATSPGIDGEQFF. The CDR3 DNA follows: TGTGCCACCTCACCGGGAATAGATGGTGAGCAGTTCTTC.

The chain combines TRBV9 with TRBJ1-3; 11 nucleotides match TRBD1. The germline V gene has CDR1 SGDLS and CDR2 YYNGEE. With 0 bases clipped from V and 1 base from J, the junction kept 3 bases outside the gene matches. The CDR3 contains 17 residues. The CDR3 coding sequence is TGTGCCAGCAGCGTAGCGGGGACAGGGGGTTCTGGAAACACCATATATTTT. This translates into CASSVAGTGGSGNTIYF.

V is TRBV18 and J is TRBJ2-7; 8 bases fit TRBD2. Per germline, CDR1 KGHSH and CDR2 LQKENI. The V gene end was trimmed by 0 bases and the J gene end by 5 bases; junction bases not matched to a gene: 6. CDR3 length: 15 residues. CDR3 coding DNA: TGTGCCAGCTCACCACCGAGCGGGAGACAAGACGAGCAGTACTTC. Encoded protein: CASSPPSGRQDEQYF.

The chain carries TRBV5-4 and TRBJ1-1; tentatively, D is TRBD1 (5 bases). Germline-derived CDR1 and CDR2 are SGHNT and YYREEE (reference sequence). The V end was cut by 0 bases, the J end by 2 bases, with 8 bases between. The CDR3 is made up of 14 amino acids. This CDR3 is CASSLEGSNTEAFF. The CDR3 nucleotides read TGTGCCAGCAGCTTGGAGGGGTCAAACACTGAAGCTTTCTTT. The variable domain in full, completed from reference TRBV5-4 and TRBJ1-1, reads ETGVTQSPTHLIKTRGQQVTLRCSSQSGHNTVSWYQQALGQGPQFIFQYYREEENGRGNFPPRFSGLQFPNYSSELNVNALELDDSALYLCASSLEGSNTEAFFGQGTRLTVV.

This chain links TRBV6-6 with TRBJ2-1, with 13 bases matching TRBD2. V was pared by 6 bases and J by 2 bases, with 16 bases of the junction left unmatched. This CDR3 comprises 20 residues. Germline-derived CDR1 and CDR2 are MNHNY and SVGAGI (reference sequence). The CDR3: CASSAPLAGGPQRAYNEQFF. Here the CDR3 DNA reads TGTGCCAGCAGCGCCCCACTAGCGGGAGGGCCTCAGAGAGCCTACAATGAGCAGTTCTTC.

This chain joins TRBV7-9 and TRBJ2-2; tentative D call: TRBD2 (6 bases). The germline V and J ends were trimmed by 5 bases and 4 bases, with 14 bases remaining between them. The length of the CDR3 is 15 residues. The germline V gene has CDR1 SEHNR and CDR2 FQNEAQ (reference sequence). The CDR3 protein is CASSLGSTATGELFF. DNA of the CDR3: TGTGCCAGCAGCCTCGGGAGCACGGCCACCGGGGAGCTGTTTTTT.

This sequence joins TRBV7-3 and TRBJ2-5; 7 bases are a match to TRBD1. Germline CDR1 reads SGHTA; CDR2 reads FQGTGA. Germline trimming cut 1 base from V and 2 bases from J; bases unmatched to any gene: 4. There are 15 residues in the CDR3. Here the CDR3 DNA reads TGTGCCAGCAGCTTAAGGGGGACAGCGCAAGAGACCCAGTACTTC. Residues: CASSLRGTAQETQYF.

The rearrangement links TRBV18 to TRBJ2-1, with 12 bases that match TRBD2. Trimming at V came to 4 bases and at J to 7 bases, leaving 5 bases not matched to a gene. The CDR3 loop spans 15 amino acids. Germline values: CDR1 KGHSH, CDR2 LQKENI. The CDR3 nucleotides are TGTGCCAGCTCACAGCGGACTAGCGGGAATAATGAGCAGTTCTTC. Its translation is CASSQRTSGNNEQFF.

This clone was found a few times. CDR3 in amino acids: CASSSGQFSNQPQHF. In DNA, the CDR3 is TGTGCCAGCTCCTCGGGACAGTTTAGCAATCAGCCCCAGCATTTT. The chain uses TRBV18 and TRBJ1-5, with TRBD1 identical over 7 bases. J lost 0 bases, V lost 6 bases, and 5 bases had no gene match. The CDR3 runs to 15 residues. From germline, CDR1 is KGHSH and CDR2 LQKENI.

The chain is built from TRBV28 and TRBJ1-5, with D possibly TRBD1 on 5 matching bases. This CDR3 has 15 amino acids. Germline V gives CDR1 MDHEN, CDR2 SYDVKM. Trimming stripped 6 bases from V and 4 bases from J, with 16 bases between. This chain's CDR3 is CASRGWGMGNQPQHF. DNA for the CDR3: TGTGCCAGCAGGGGGTGGGGCATGGGGAATCAGCCCCAGCATTTT.

There are a few counts of this clone. The J gene is TRBJ1-2, the V gene TRBV27; 8 positions match TRBD1. V lost 5 bases and J lost 7; bases outside the gene matches: 9. Germline V gene lookup returns CDR1 MNHEY and CDR2 SMNVEV (reference sequence). The CDR3 consists of 14 residues. This CDR3 is CASSPQGAVIGYTF. The CDR3 nucleotides are TGTGCCAGCAGTCCCCAGGGGGCAGTTATTGGCTACACCTTC.

This chain connects TRBV7-9 to TRBJ2-4, with a weak D call TRBD1 (5 bases). Trimming cost V 2 bases and J 7 bases, with 9 bases left between them. The germline CDR1 and CDR2 sequences are SEHNR and FQNEAQ (reference sequence). The CDR3 consists of 13 residues. The CDR3 loop is CASSLPGMNIQYF. The CDR3 DNA reads TGTGCCAGCAGCTTACCAGGGATGAACATTCAGTACTTC.

This clone was observed a handful of times. V gene TRBV11-2 combines with J gene TRBJ1-6; maybe TRBD1 (5 bases). Trimming left V 3 bases short and J 10 bases short, with 16 bases between. This CDR3 is built from 15 residues. Germline-derived CDR1 and CDR2 are SGHAT and FQNNGV. CDR3 coding DNA: TGTGCCAGCAGCTTTTTTCAGGGAGGCGGATCACCCCTCCACTTT. Translating it yields CASSFFQGGGSPLHF.

The chain couples TRBV7-3 to TRBJ2-1; 8 positions agree with TRBD2. The ends lost 1 base at V and 9 bases at J; junction bases unmatched: 11. CDR3 length: 16 amino acids. The germline gives CDR1 SGHTA, CDR2 FQGTGA. In nucleotides, the CDR3 is TGTGCCAGCAGCTTAAACCCATCTGGGACTAGTGTTGAGCAGTTCTTC. Translating it yields CASSLNPSGTSVEQFF. Full variable domain (rest looked up from reference TRBV7-3 and TRBJ2-1): GAGVSQTPSNKVTEKGKYVELRCDPISGHTALYWYRQSLGQGPEFLIYFQGTGAADDSGLPNDRFFAVRPEGSVSTLKIQRTERGDSAVYLCASSLNPSGTSVEQFFGPGTRLTVL.

The chain recombines TRBV14 with TRBJ2-1, with D perhaps matching TRBD2 (5 bases). This CDR3 spans 16 amino acids. The germline V gene encodes CDR1 SGHDN and CDR2 FVKESK. V lost 4 bases to trimming and J lost 0 bases, with 13 bases between them. The chain's CDR3 is CASSPPGTSSYNEQFF. DNA for the CDR3: TGTGCCAGCAGCCCCCCCGGAACTAGCTCCTACAATGAGCAGTTCTTC.

This clone has a single count. J is TRBJ2-1 and V is TRBV4-2; TRBD2 agrees at 7 bases. Germline CDR1 is LGHNA and CDR2 is YNFKEQ. The length of the CDR3 is 16 residues. Trimming removed 0 bases from V and 8 bases from J; junction bases left unmatched: 10. Here the CDR3 DNA reads TGTGCCAGCAGCCAAGATTGGTCTAGCGGATATGATGAGCAGTTCTTC. Its translation is CASSQDWSSGYDEQFF.

The J gene is TRBJ2-7, the V gene TRBV27; D gene unclear. Germline-derived CDR1 and CDR2 are MNHEY and SMNVEV (reference sequence). V was pared by 0 bases and J by 6 bases, with 9 bases between. This CDR3 has 13 amino acids. As DNA, the CDR3 is TGTGCCAGCAGTTTATCTCGCCTAGGCGAGCAGTACTTC. It translates to CASSLSRLGEQYF.

This sequence joins TRBV6-2 or TRBV6-3 and TRBJ2-2; D gene ambiguous. From germline, CDR1 is MNHEY and CDR2 SVGEGT. V was clipped by 5 bases and J by 9 bases, with 10 bases between them. The CDR3 covers 12 residues. The CDR3 sequence is CASSIVVRELFF. In DNA form, the CDR3 reads TGTGCCAGCAGTATAGTGGTCCGGGAGCTGTTTTTT.